The 30 T cell receptor beta chains given below trace back to one sample, sequenced in a study of T cell responses to AZD1222 COVID-19 vaccine. Assay: immunoSEQ multiplex PCR; the TCRdb copy retains only in-frame clones and omits some. The sample records about 130,000 clones, about 93% being singletons. The sample was peripheral blood, taken on day 0 of AZD1222 vaccination. The receptors originated from an adult in good health.

The J gene is TRBJ1-5, the V gene TRBV6-5; tentatively, D is TRBD1 (6 bases). This CDR3 comprises 14 residues. The germline CDR1 and CDR2 sequences are MNHEY and SVGAGI. V was trimmed by 6 bases and J by 1 base, leaving 10 bases between them. CDR3 DNA sequence: TGTGCCAGCAGACAGGGTTGGAGCAATCAGCCCCAGCATTTT. Its protein is CASRQGWSNQPQHF.

The chain links TRBV9 to TRBJ1-5; the D is unclear. Germline V gene lookup returns CDR1 SGDLS and CDR2 YYNGEE. Trimming removed 7 bases from V and 0 bases from J, with 11 bases in between. The CDR3 runs 14 residues. CDR3 bases: TGTGCCAGCGCCAAGCAGGATAGCAATCAGCCCCAGCATTTT. Its translation: CASAKQDSNQPQHF.

The genes are TRBV5-5 and TRBJ1-4, with 7 bases identical to TRBD1. The CDR3 consists of 13 residues. V trimming: 0 bases; J trimming: 10 bases; junction bases outside the gene matches: 3. The V gene's germline CDR1 is SGHKS and CDR2 YYEKEE (reference sequence). This CDR3 is CASSLETGIKLFF. DNA of the CDR3: TGTGCCAGCAGCTTGGAGACAGGGATAAAACTGTTTTTT.

In this sample, this clone turned up once. The chain carries TRBV6-2 or TRBV6-3 and TRBJ2-7, with a possible D match to TRBD1 (5 bases). The CDR3 contains 16 residues. CDR1 and CDR2 (germline): MNHEY, SVGEGT. The germline V and J ends were trimmed by 2 bases and 5 bases, with 19 bases remaining between them. CDR3 amino acids: CASSYKGSVPQDEQYF. Here the CDR3 DNA reads TGTGCCAGCAGTTACAAGGGTTCGGTCCCACAGGACGAGCAGTACTTC.

The rearrangement uses TRBV2 and TRBJ2-7; maybe TRBD2 (6 bases). The V end lost 8 bases, the J end lost 2 bases, and 10 bases lay between the germline ends. Per the germline V gene, CDR1 is SNHLY and CDR2 is FYNNEI. The CDR3 loop spans 12 amino acids. The DNA for the CDR3 is TGTGCCAGCTCTAGCGAGACCTACGAGCAGTACTTC. Its translation: CASSSETYEQYF.

The rearrangement joins TRBV27 to TRBJ2-2; weak D call: TRBD1 (5 bases). This CDR3 region has 14 residues. V was pared by 7 bases and J by 4 bases, with 13 bases between. From germline, CDR1 is MNHEY and CDR2 SMNVEV (reference sequence). CDR3 sequence (DNA): TGTGCCAGCACGGTCAGGGCCGGCACCGGGGAGCTGTTTTTT. Encoded protein: CASTVRAGTGELFF.

The chain carries TRBV4-1 and TRBJ1-4; no firm D call. Looked up from germline, CDR1 is MGHRA and CDR2 is YSYEKL. The CDR3 runs to 17 residues. Trimming stripped 1 base from V and 8 bases from J, with 20 bases between. CDR3 in amino acids: CASSQVSRSDGQEKLFF. CDR3 DNA sequence: TGCGCCAGCAGCCAAGTCTCGCGTTCGGATGGGCAAGAAAAACTGTTTTTT.

The gene calls are TRBV7-2 and TRBJ1-2; D might be TRBD1 (6 bases). The germline V gene has CDR1 SGHTA and CDR2 FQGNSA. CDR3 length: 15 residues. Trimming took 0 bases from V and 3 from J, leaving 11 bases between them. CDR3 amino acids: CASSLAGGGDYGYTF. CDR3 nucleotides: TGTGCCAGCAGCTTAGCAGGGGGGGGAGACTATGGCTACACCTTC.

The rearrangement joins TRBV10-3 to TRBJ2-7; 9 bases line up with TRBD1. CDR3 length: 16 amino acids. V gave up 7 bases and J gave up 1 base; unmatched junction bases: 11. The germline gives CDR1 ENHRY, CDR2 SYGVKD. In DNA, the CDR3 is TGTGCCATCACCAGAGAAGGACAGGGGTATTCCTACGAGCAGTACTTC. As protein: CAITREGQGYSYEQYF.

The V and J genes are TRBV19 and TRBJ2-1, with D hard to call. The V end lost 8 bases, the J end lost 8 bases, and 19 bases lay between the germline ends. This CDR3 has 14 amino acids. From germline, CDR1 is LNHDA and CDR2 SQIVND (reference sequence). The chain's CDR3 is CASRPLGLVDEQFF. In DNA, the CDR3 is TGTGCCAGTCGGCCTCTTGGGCTAGTGGATGAGCAGTTCTTC. Combining the CDR3 with reference TRBV19 and TRBJ2-1 gives the whole variable domain DGGITQSPKYLFRKEGQNVTLSCEQNLNHDAMYWYRQDPGQGLRLIYYSQIVNDFQKGDIAEGYSVSREKKESFPLTVTSAQKNPTAFYLCASRPLGLVDEQFFGPGTRLTVL.

The chain couples TRBV6-4 to TRBJ2-7; 8 bases are shared with TRBD1. The V segment lost 4 bases and the J segment 4 bases; nucleotides outside the gene matches: 3. Per germline, CDR1 MRHNA and CDR2 SNTAGT. This CDR3 comprises 13 residues. CDR3: CASSANRGYEQYF. For the CDR3, the DNA is TGTGCCAGCAGTGCGAACAGGGGGTACGAGCAGTACTTC.

The chain joins TRBV27 to TRBJ1-6, with 8 bases aligning to TRBD1. This CDR3 is 14 amino acids long. Germline CDR1 MNHEY, CDR2 SMNVEV (reference sequence). The trim removed 5 bases at V and 9 bases at J, leaving 6 bases unmatched. The CDR3 protein is CASSNGQGPSPLHF. The CDR3 DNA reads as TGTGCCAGCAGTAACGGACAGGGTCCTTCACCCCTCCACTTT.

The chain employs TRBV9 and TRBJ2-1; tentatively, D is TRBD2 (6 bases). V gave up 4 bases and J gave up 1 base, with 12 bases separating them. This CDR3 spans 15 amino acids. Germline V gene data show CDR1 as SGDLS and CDR2 as YYNGEE. CDR3 in DNA: TGTGCCAGCAGCCTAGGGACTTCTTCCTACAATGAGCAGTTCTTC. This encodes CASSLGTSSYNEQFF. Based on the CDR3 plus reference TRBV9 and TRBJ2-1, the full variable domain is DSGVTQTPKHLITATGQRVTLRCSPRSGDLSVYWYQQSLDQGLQFLIQYYNGEERAKGNILERFSAQQFPDLHSELNLSSLELGDSALYFCASSLGTSSYNEQFFGPGTRLTVL.

The chain carries TRBV2 and TRBJ2-7, with TRBD1 matching 10 bases. The CDR3 extends over 17 amino acids. Per the germline V gene, CDR1 is SNHLY and CDR2 is FYNNEI. Unmatched junction bases numbered 14, after V lost 3 bases and J lost 6 bases. CDR3 nucleotides: TGTGCCAGCAGTGATCTCCGCCCGCGGGACAGGGGTGGCGAGCAGTACTTC. Its translation is CASSDLRPRDRGGEQYF.

The V and J genes are TRBV7-3 and TRBJ1-1; TRBD1 is a possible D gene (6 bases). This CDR3 has 12 residues. The germline CDR1 and CDR2 sequences are SGHTA and FQGTGA. Trimming took off 8 bases at V and 4 bases at J, with 11 bases between the two ends. The CDR3 here is CASGGPGTEAFF. CDR3 coding DNA: TGTGCCAGCGGGGGCCCGGGCACTGAAGCTTTCTTT.

This chain links TRBV7-9 with TRBJ2-1; D may correspond to TRBD1 or TRBD2 (5 bases each). Trimming took off 7 bases at V and 9 bases at J, with 13 bases between the two ends. This CDR3 region has 12 residues. Germline CDR1 is SEHNR and CDR2 is FQNEAQ (reference sequence). The CDR3 sequence is CASTLGGTEQFF. The CDR3 bases are TGTGCCAGCACCCTTGGGGGAACTGAGCAGTTCTTC. Based on the CDR3 plus reference TRBV7-9 and TRBJ2-1, the full variable domain is DTGVSQNPRHKITKRGQNVTFRCDPISEHNRLYWYRQTLGQGPEFLTYFQNEAQLEKSRLLSDRFSAERPKGSFSTLEIQRTEQGDSAMYLCASTLGGTEQFFGPGTRLTVL.

This rearrangement joins TRBV5-6 to TRBJ1-6, with a weak D call TRBD1 (6 bases). V lost 2 bases to trimming and J lost 9 bases, with 12 bases between them. The CDR3 runs to 14 residues. From germline, CDR1 is SGHDT and CDR2 YYEEEE. The CDR3 loop reads CASSLRGGSSPLHF. Written as DNA, the CDR3 is TGTGCCAGCAGCTTAAGGGGGGGAAGTTCACCCCTCCACTTT.

V usage is TRBV28 and J usage is TRBJ1-5; TRBD1 agrees at 9 bases. The CDR3 extends over 15 amino acids. Per the germline V gene, CDR1 is MDHEN and CDR2 is SYDVKM. Unmatched junction bases numbered 5, after V lost 2 bases and J lost 6 bases. CDR3 DNA: TGTGCCAGCAGTTTAGGACAGGGGTACAGTCAGCCCCAGCATTTT. Translating it yields CASSLGQGYSQPQHF.

CDR3 protein: CASAQSPQQPLNQIEQFF. The CDR3 DNA reads TGCGCCAGCGCCCAATCGCCCCAGCAACCCCTTAATCAGATTGAGCAGTTCTTC. The chain is built from TRBV4-1 and TRBJ2-1; no clear D gene. The CDR3 is 18 amino acids. V lost 8 bases to trimming and J lost 9 bases, with 32 bases between them. The germline gives CDR1 MGHRA, CDR2 YSYEKL.

V is TRBV6-5 and J is TRBJ1-1; no definite D call. CDR1 MNHEY and CDR2 SVGAGI come from the germline V gene. Deletions cut 2 bases from V and 1 base from J, with 5 bases between. This CDR3 has 13 residues. The CDR3 here is CASSYVPNTEAFF. The DNA for the CDR3 is TGTGCCAGCAGTTACGTCCCGAACACTGAAGCTTTCTTT.

The gene calls are TRBV28 and TRBJ1-5; D not certain. The CDR3 is 12 residues long. Germline assignment: CDR1 MDHEN and CDR2 SYDVKM. The ends were cut back, 9 bases at V and 2 bases at J, with 8 bases in the middle. As DNA, the CDR3 is TGTGCCAGTGGAGGAGGCAATCAGCCCCAGCATTTT. Translation: CASGGGNQPQHF. Full variable domain (outside the CDR3, taken from reference TRBV28 and TRBJ1-5): DVKVTQSSRYLVKRTGEKVFLECVQDMDHENMFWYRQDPGLGLRLIYFSYDVKMKEKGDIPEGYSVSREKKERFSLILESASTNQTSMYLCASGGGNQPQHFGDGTRLSIL.

This chain uses TRBV28 with TRBJ2-7; the D gene is possibly TRBD2 (6 bases). The CDR3 length is 17 residues. The V and J ends lost 2 bases and 0 bases respectively, with 17 bases between them. CDR1 is MDHEN, CDR2 SYDVKM, per germline. In nucleotides, the CDR3 is TGTGCCAGCAGTTTAACCATCAGCGGGCGGATCTCCTACGAGCAGTACTTC. Its protein is CASSLTISGRISYEQYF.

This chain connects TRBV5-4 to TRBJ1-1; D might be TRBD1 (5 bases). Deletions cut 3 bases from V and 1 base from J, with 13 bases between. The length of the CDR3 is 15 residues. Germline CDR1 is SGHNT and CDR2 is YYREEE (reference sequence). The CDR3 DNA reads TGTGCCAGCAGCTGGCCGGGGGTCAAGAACACTGAAGCTTTCTTT. Its translation is CASSWPGVKNTEAFF.

The chain is built from TRBV7-3 and TRBJ2-1; 8 bases line up with TRBD2. Germline loops: CDR1 SGHTA, CDR2 FQGTGA. The length of the CDR3 is 15 residues. V dropped 5 bases and J dropped 2; count of bases not matched to a gene: 5. CDR3 DNA: TGTGCCAGCAGCCCCGGGGGGGCTACCTACAATGAGCAGTTCTTC. Translation gives CASSPGGATYNEQFF.

This clone was seen more than once but under ten times. This rearrangement joins TRBV3-1 (or the pseudogene TRBV3-2) to TRBJ1-2, with TRBD1 identical over 7 bases. Germline V gene lookup returns CDR1 LGHDT and CDR2 YNNKEL (reference sequence). CDR3 length: 13 amino acids. The V segment lost 5 bases and the J segment 7 bases; nucleotides outside the gene matches: 7. CDR3 protein: CASSRTGDVGYTF. CDR3 bases: TGTGCCAGCAGCAGGACAGGAGATGTTGGCTACACCTTC.

The rearrangement links TRBV7-2 to TRBJ2-2; 7 bases map to TRBD2. Per germline, CDR1 SGHTA and CDR2 FQGNSA. V trimming: 1 base; J trimming: 4 bases; junction bases outside the gene matches: 9. There are 17 residues in the CDR3. DNA of the CDR3: TGTGCCAGCAGCTTAGATACCGGGCTAGCGGTCACCGGGGAGCTGTTTTTT. Protein sequence: CASSLDTGLAVTGELFF.

V is TRBV21-1 and J is TRBJ2-6; TRBD1 is the table's D call and was not checked against the DNA. TRBV21-1 is flagged as a pseudogene. This CDR3 spans 19 amino acids. CDR3 nucleotide sequence: TGTGCCAGCAGCCCTCTAGAGGGACAGGGGGTTGTTGGGGCCAACGTCCTGACTTTC. Protein: CASSPLEGQGVVGANVLTF.

This chain uses TRBV6-4 with TRBJ1-1; D is undetermined. The CDR3 is 12 amino acids. The ends were cut back, 0 bases at V and 11 bases at J, with 10 bases in the middle. Germline V gene lookup returns CDR1 MRHNA and CDR2 SNTAGT. The DNA for the CDR3 is TGTGCCAGCAGTGACTCTTGGGGAGCGGCTTTCTTT. Translating gives CASSDSWGAAFF.

The chain has TRBV30 and TRBJ2-3; D perhaps matches TRBD2 (6 bases). The V end was cut by 1 base, the J end by 6 bases, with 20 bases between. Germline V gene data show CDR1 as GTSNPN and CDR2 as SVGIG (reference sequence). The CDR3 runs 16 residues. The CDR3 sequence: CAWSDGGGSVWDTQYF. For the CDR3, the DNA is TGTGCCTGGAGTGACGGTGGGGGGTCCGTGTGGGATACGCAGTATTTT.

The chain has TRBV29-1 and TRBJ2-5; 8 nucleotides match TRBD1. The CDR3 has 13 amino acids. J lost 1 base, V lost 6 bases, and 4 bases had no gene match. The germline V gene encodes CDR1 SQVTM and CDR2 ANQGSEA. The CDR3: CSVLDRAQETQYF. The CDR3 DNA reads as TGCAGCGTCTTGGACAGGGCCCAAGAGACCCAGTACTTC.